The 10 T cell receptor beta chains below were found in one sample sequenced in a study of control samples from healthy donors and cancer patients. Only in-frame clones appear in the TCRdb table, and some are missing; sequencing was by immunoSEQ multiplex PCR. The table records 95,000 to 110,000 clones, 80% to 90% of them present only once. The sample comprised PBMCs. The receptors were gathered from a man aged 55-75 years with lung cancer.

This rearrangement joins TRBV29-1 to TRBJ1-1; D unresolved. Trimming cost V 3 bases and J 5 bases, with 10 bases left between them. This CDR3 region has 12 residues. CDR1 and CDR2 (germline): SQVTM, ANQGSEA. CDR3 nucleotide sequence: TGCAGCGTTGAGAGAGGGAGGACTGAAGCTTTCTTT. It is translated as CSVERGRTEAFF.

This chain links TRBV18 with TRBJ1-2; D is undetermined. The CDR3 is made up of 16 amino acids. The germline CDR1 and CDR2 sequences are KGHSH and LQKENI. The V gene lost 1 base and the J gene lost 4 bases, with 16 bases spanning the gap. The CDR3 protein is CASSPREGPAFYGYTF. The CDR3 DNA sequence: TGTGCCAGCTCACCACGGGAGGGTCCGGCATTCTATGGCTACACCTTC. Drawing the rest from reference TRBV18 and TRBJ1-2, the complete variable domain is NAGVMQNPRHLVRRRGQEARLRCSPMKGHSHVYWYRQLPEEGLKFMVYLQKENIIDESGMPKERFSAEFPKEGPSILRIQQVVRGDSAAYFCASSPREGPAFYGYTFGSGTRLTVV.

The V gene is TRBV18, the J gene TRBJ1-1; 11 bases align to TRBD1. V shed 4 bases, J shed 4 bases, and the junction held 8 bases outside the gene matches. This CDR3 region has 16 residues. Germline loops: CDR1 KGHSH, CDR2 LQKENI. The CDR3 nucleotides read TGTGCCAGCTCACGACAGGGGACAGGGGGTGTCACTGAAGCTTTCTTT. It translates to CASSRQGTGGVTEAFF. Combining the CDR3 with reference TRBV18 and TRBJ1-1 gives the whole variable domain NAGVMQNPRHLVRRRGQEARLRCSPMKGHSHVYWYRQLPEEGLKFMVYLQKENIIDESGMPKERFSAEFPKEGPSILRIQQVVRGDSAAYFCASSRQGTGGVTEAFFGQGTRLTVV.

V is TRBV29-1 and J is TRBJ1-5; D is undetermined. Trimming shortened V by 4 bases and J by 1 base, and 8 bases separated the two germline ends. The CDR3 loop spans 13 amino acids. Germline CDR1 and CDR2: SQVTM and ANQGSEA. This CDR3 is CSVALDSNQPQHF. The CDR3 DNA sequence: TGCAGCGTTGCACTGGACAGCAATCAGCCCCAGCATTTT.

The chain links TRBV7-3 to TRBJ1-2; D is unresolved. V was shortened by 4 bases and J by 8 bases, with 14 bases between the two germline ends. The CDR3 has 13 amino acids. Germline values: CDR1 SGHTA, CDR2 FQGTGA. CDR3 region: CASSSRLPAGYTF. CDR3 bases: TGTGCCAGCAGCTCCCGTTTGCCTGCAGGCTACACCTTC.

V usage is TRBV6-5 and J usage is TRBJ2-7; D is undetermined. V was shortened by 6 bases and J by 2 bases, with 8 bases between the two germline ends. The CDR3 spans 12 residues. The germline V gene has CDR1 MNHEY and CDR2 SVGAGI. The DNA for the CDR3 is TGTGCCAGCAGAGCCGAACCCTACGAGCAGTACTTC. Protein: CASRAEPYEQYF.

The chain carries TRBV5-1 and TRBJ1-2; D is unresolved. The CDR3 is 14 residues long. The ends were cut back, 2 bases at V and 2 bases at J, with 10 bases in the middle. The germline CDR1 and CDR2 sequences are SGHRS and YFSETQ. CDR3 sequence reads: CASSLAPGNYGYTF. In nucleotides, the CDR3 is TGCGCCAGCAGCTTAGCTCCCGGGAACTATGGCTACACCTTC.

This chain uses TRBV3-1 (or the pseudogene TRBV3-2) with TRBJ2-1; 13 positions agree with TRBD2. Germline CDR1 reads LGHDT; CDR2 reads YNNKEL (reference sequence). V was clipped by 4 bases and J by 7 bases; unmatched bases: 7. The CDR3 consists of 16 residues. The CDR3 loop is CASSLTSGGFTNEQFF. The DNA for the CDR3 is TGTGCCAGCAGCCTGACTAGCGGGGGGTTCACTAATGAGCAGTTCTTC.

This chain uses TRBV7-3 with TRBJ1-3; D unresolved. This CDR3 contains 13 residues. Germline V gene sequence: CDR1 SGHTA, CDR2 FQGTGA. Between the trimmed V and J ends, which lost 5 bases and 2 bases, there was a span of 7 bases. The chain's CDR3 is CASSRNPGNTIYF. Here the CDR3 DNA reads TGTGCCAGCAGCCGGAACCCTGGAAACACCATATATTTT.

The chain recombines TRBV30 with TRBJ1-4; D possibly corresponds to TRBD1 (6 bases). Germline V CDR1 and CDR2: GTSNPN, SVGIG (reference sequence). The CDR3 loop spans 14 amino acids. V lost 5 bases, J lost 7 bases, and 17 bases lay in between. The CDR3 region has the DNA TGTGCCTGGGCACCTCAGGGGTGGGGTGAAAAACTGTTTTTT. It is translated as CAWAPQGWGEKLFF.